The T cell receptor (beta chain) under discussion was sequenced for a study of cytomegalovirus exposure and HLA in healthy donors. Study summary: Previous work identified 120 million or so unique TCR beta sequences from around 200 million T cells. Study conclusions and caveats: One cluster of highly shared sequence variants probably arose as a sequencing artifact. A later analysis, which compared TCR beta chains of equal frequency, found the HLA-associated ones more clonally expanded.

Primers for the PCR totalled 60 Vbeta and 13 Jbeta. Assay used: immunoSEQ multiplex PCR; TCRdb lists only in-frame clones, some missing. The sample yields approximately 82,000 clones, about 9.5% seen once. Points on this clone: Antigen unknown.

Germline CDR1 SGDLS, CDR2 YYNGEE. The CDR3 has 14 residues. Trimming pared 3 bases from V and 0 bases from J, leaving 9 bases between. The receptor comes from a man aged 60 to 75 in good health and CMV-seropositive. The V and J genes are TRBV9 and TRBJ1-1; D perhaps matches TRBD1 (5 bases). The sequencing input was PBMCs. The CDR3 region has the DNA TGTGCCAGCAGCGCCGAGACAGTGAACACTGAAGCTTTCTTT. It encodes CASSAETVNTEAFF. Supplemented by reference TRBV9 and TRBJ1-1, the full variable domain reads DSGVTQTPKHLITATGQRVTLRCSPRSGDLSVYWYQQSLDQGLQFLIQYYNGEERAKGNILERFSAQQFPDLHSELNLSSLELGDSALYFCASSAETVNTEAFFGQGTRLTVV.